The text below deals with one T cell receptor beta chain. This clone was detected only a few times. The clone's antigen remains unknown. No base-level quality is on record; no much larger clone is a single base apart. This sample was taken from a study of memory CD4+ T cells and cytomegalovirus serostatus (dated by TCRdb to between 2018 and 2021). Regarding the complete study: The cohort comprised 33 healthy Belgian adults, 9 CMV seropositive and roughly 25 CMV seronegative. To replicate a published TCR-based CMV serostatus classifier, the study sequenced CD4+ memory TCRbeta repertoires from a Belgian cohort whose cytomegalovirus serostatus was known.

The CDR3 spans 16 residues, from the cysteine through the phenylalanine. The retained sequence is limited to the CDR3, 48 bases, with the frame set at the first base. Overall results and qualifications from the work: Of fewer than 200 previously reported CMV-associated TCRbeta sequences, approximately 70 appeared in the CD4+ memory repertoires, each in one to five individuals. The results were interpreted as suggesting that the CMV-associated TCR signature is mostly present in the CD4+ memory repertoire. Only CD4+CD45RO+ memory cells were sequenced, in contrast to the original study, in which naive and memory CD4+ and CD8+ populations were covered. The original-framework classifier achieved a median bootstrapped AUC of approximately 0.95 with a 95% CI of 0.76-1.00 on the Belgian cohort. CMV serostatus prediction reached a median bootstrapped AUC of about 0.95 with the original framework and 0.91 with a US-trained random forest.

Genomic DNA was extracted from sorted cells with the Quick-DNA Microprep Kit. Amplification of TCRbeta DNA was done with the immunoSEQ hsTCRbeta kit, following the protocol from the manufacturer. TCRbeta libraries were sequenced on an Illumina MiSeq instrument. The published analysis was carried out like this. After out-of-frame sequences were removed, 2 million to 2.5 million distinct TCRbeta sequences remained, averaging around 61,000 per individual. Two values were used to score each individual: the count of 164 previously reported CMV-associated TCRbeta sequences and the total count of productive distinct TCRbeta sequences. A beta-binomial model was reimplemented in Python, and random forests from scikit-learn, run with default parameters, were trained on data from the US cohort. Classifier performance on the Belgian cohort was reported as the median AUC with percentile confidence intervals calculated over 10,000 bootstrap iterations. TCRdb stores this immuneACCESS table with in-frame sequences only. Part of the clones is absent; in the studies checked, under half of the shortfall reflects unresolved V genes, and no reason is known for the rest. V and J calls and clone size are copied from that table; D and trimming were computed from the DNA. A total of 25,000 to 30,000 clones appear in this sample, 75% of them only once. The ten largest clones capture over 0.95% of the sample.

A FACSAria II was used to sort memory CD4+ T cells, defined as single viable CD3+CD4+CD8-CD45RO+ cells. CMV serostatus was assessed using a Roche Elecsys assay, by which serum IgG against CMV pp150, pp28, p38 and p52 was detected. Once the samples were thawed, total CD4+ T cells were enriched through positive selection using CD4 magnetic microbeads. Samples originated from another study that specifically interrogated the CD4+ T cell memory repertoire. Following standard operating procedures, peripheral blood mononuclear cells were isolated and cryopreserved, while serum was kept at -80 degrees C. The staining used CD3-PerCP (BW264/56), CD4-APC (RPA-T4), CD45RO-PE (UCHT1) and CD8-Pacific Orange (3B5) antibodies, and Sytox blue was used to exclude non-viable cells.

The receptor comes from an adult in good health and CMV-seronegative. The chain links TRBV21-1 with TRBJ2-7; whether TRBD1, the table's D call, matches the DNA was not checked. TRBV21-1 is flagged as a pseudogene. What was sequenced was memory CD4+ T cells from blood. The sequenced DNA is TGTGCCAGCAGCCGCCCGGTTCAGGGGAGCTCCTACGAGCAGTACTTC. It codes for CASSRPVQGSSYEQYF.